This TCR beta chain was captured by sequencing in a study of cytomegalovirus exposure and HLA in healthy donors. This CDR3 is 17 amino acids long. J was trimmed by 5 bases and V by 3 bases; bases with no gene match: 13. CDR1 is MGHRA, CDR2 YSYEKL, per germline. The PCR ran on 60 Vbeta and 13 Jbeta primers. Assay: immunoSEQ multiplex PCR; the TCRdb copy retains only in-frame clones and omits some. The sample includes 150,000 to 200,000 clones, about 80% seen only once; the top ten take 1.5% to 2%. The chain couples TRBV4-1 to TRBJ2-3; 8 bases map to TRBD2. Material: PBMCs. This TCR was recovered from a man aged 25 to 45 in good health and CMV-seronegative. In DNA form, the CDR3 reads TGCGCCAGCAGCCAGGACGGGGGGGGAGGGTGGGGAGATACGCAGTATTTT. Amino acid sequence: CASSQDGGGGWGDTQYF.